Listed below are T cell receptor beta chains from one sample, sequenced in a study of CD8 T cells in Susac syndrome. TCRdb re-called the immunoSEQ multiplex PCR reads through MiXCR, storing one row per CDR3 protein. The sample lists roughly 130,000 distinct CDR3 sequences, over 90% occurring once. The sample comprised CD4+ T cells from PBMCs. The receptors stem from a human donor in good health. The CDR3 runs from the conserved cysteine through the conserved F or W. The order of the fields is V gene, CDR3 length, J gene, D gene, clone size, CDR3 protein, CDR3 DNA. D genes are given only for firm matches. Where a row states a size, it is once, few, many or the class of an expanded clone; other rows omit it.

v_call: TRBV29-1; cdr3_length: 14; j_call: TRBJ1-3; d_call: NA; clone_size: NA; cdr3_aa: CSVAHRSSGNTIYF; cdr3_nt: TGCAGCGTGGCCCACCGGAGCTCTGGAAACACCATATATTTT
v_call: TRBV7-2; cdr3_length: 15; j_call: TRBJ1-5; d_call: NA; clone_size: once; cdr3_aa: CASRQGRSLNQPQHF; cdr3_nt: TGTGCCAGCAGGCAGGGCAGATCACTCAATCAGCCCCAGCATTTT
v_call: TRBV5-1; cdr3_length: 15; j_call: TRBJ2-1; d_call: NA; clone_size: NA; cdr3_aa: CASSWIVGANNEQFF; cdr3_nt: TGCGCCAGCAGCTGGATTGTGGGGGCGAACAATGAGCAGTTCTTC
v_call: TRBV7-9; cdr3_length: 15; j_call: TRBJ1-5; d_call: NA; clone_size: NA; cdr3_aa: CASSLEGVSNQPQHF; cdr3_nt: TGTGCCAGCAGTTTAGAGGGGGTTAGCAATCAGCCCCAGCATTTT
v_call: TRBV6-2/TRBV6-3; cdr3_length: 14; j_call: TRBJ2-3; d_call: NA; clone_size: NA; cdr3_aa: CASTVSRSTDTQYF; cdr3_nt: TGTGCCAGCACCGTCTCGCGAAGCACAGATACGCAGTATTTT
v_call: TRBV5-1; cdr3_length: 17; j_call: TRBJ1-1; d_call: NA; clone_size: NA; cdr3_aa: CASSLGQQLGLNTEAFF; cdr3_nt: TGCGCCAGCAGCTTGGGGCAGCAGTTGGGGTTGAACACTGAAGCTTTCTTT
v_call: TRBV7-9; cdr3_length: 12; j_call: TRBJ2-5; d_call: NA; clone_size: NA; cdr3_aa: CASGRAGETQYF; cdr3_nt: TGTGCCAGCGGTAGAGCGGGAGAGACCCAGTACTTC
v_call: TRBV4-1; cdr3_length: 14; j_call: TRBJ1-1; d_call: NA; clone_size: NA; cdr3_aa: CASSQVSIDRGAFF; cdr3_nt: TGCGCCAGCAGCCAAGTTAGCATCGACCGGGGAGCTTTCTTT
v_call: TRBV2; cdr3_length: 15; j_call: TRBJ2-2; d_call: TRBD2; clone_size: once; cdr3_aa: CASMGLAANTGELFF; cdr3_nt: TGTGCCAGCATGGGACTAGCGGCGAACACCGGGGAGCTGTTTTTT
v_call: TRBV25-1; cdr3_length: 15; j_call: TRBJ2-5; d_call: NA; clone_size: NA; cdr3_aa: CASSDSGGPLGTQYF; cdr3_nt: TGTGCCAGCAGTGATTCCGGGGGTCCGTTGGGGACCCAGTACTTC